One and the same sample provided the 2 T cell receptor beta chains below, sequenced in a study of cytomegalovirus exposure and HLA in healthy donors. The PCR was carried out with 60 Vbeta primers and 13 Jbeta primers. Sequenced by immunoSEQ multiplex PCR; TCRdb stores in-frame clones only, minus some. The data show about 260,000 clones, about 83% seen once. The sequencing input was PBMCs. These receptors came from a woman aged 40 to 50 in good health and CMV-seropositive.

This sequence joins TRBV11-1 and TRBJ2-1; 12 nucleotides align to TRBD2. CDR3 length: 15 amino acids. The trim removed 1 base at V and 9 bases at J, leaving 4 bases unmatched. Germline values: CDR1 SGHAT, CDR2 FQDESV (reference sequence). The CDR3 protein is CASSLGLAGVGEQFF. The CDR3 nucleotides read TGTGCCAGCAGCTTAGGACTAGCGGGAGTCGGTGAGCAGTTCTTC.

The CDR3 DNA follows: TGTGCCAGCAGAGCCCAAGGGGTCGTAATGAACACTGAAGCTTTCTTT. Translated: CASRAQGVVMNTEAFF. V is TRBV7-9 and J is TRBJ1-1; a weak D match, TRBD1 (5 bases). V lost 6 bases and J lost 0, with 17 bases in between. This CDR3 is built from 16 residues. Germline values: CDR1 SEHNR, CDR2 FQNEAQ (reference sequence).